This is a list of T cell receptor beta chains from one sample in a study of blood T cell repertoires in COVID-19. The assay was immunoSEQ multiplex PCR, and TCRdb's table has in-frame clones only and misses some. Here the sample spans roughly 200,000 clones, around 83% being singletons. The sample consisted of peripheral blood. These TCRs come from a woman aged 80 or over with acute or convalescent COVID-19. Each CDR3 is given with its conserved first and last residue. A D gene is named only where the DNA matches it firmly. The size field is filled for only some rows; it gives once, few, many or a size class.

DNA,CDR3,D,size,J,length,V
TGTGCCTGGAGTGTTCCCGGACAGTTCTATGGCTACACCTTC,CAWSVPGQFYGYTF,.,.,TRBJ1-2,14,TRBV30
TGTGCCAGCAGCTTGGTCCTAGCGGGTAGCACAGATACGCAGTATTTT,CASSLVLAGSTDTQYF,TRBD2,.,TRBJ2-3,16,TRBV7-2
TGTGCCAGCAGCTTAGTGCGGTATAGCAATCAGCCCCAGCATTTT,CASSLVRYSNQPQHF,.,.,TRBJ1-5,15,TRBV7-8
TGCAGTGCTAGTCTAGCGGGAGCGACAGATACGCAGTATTTT,CSASLAGATDTQYF,TRBD2,.,TRBJ2-3,14,TRBV20-1
TGTGCCAGCAGCCAAAAGGGGGGGCTGGTGAACACTGAAGCTTTCTTT,CASSQKGGLVNTEAFF,.,.,TRBJ1-1,16,TRBV3-1/TRBV3-2
TGTGCCAGCAGTTTCCCCGGGATGCAGGGCTACACCTTC,CASSFPGMQGYTF,.,.,TRBJ1-2,13,TRBV6-6
TGTGCCAGTAGTATAGATCCCCCTCGGAATGAGCAGTTCTTC,CASSIDPPRNEQFF,.,once,TRBJ2-1,14,TRBV19
TGTGCCAGCTCACGGGGCACTGAAGCTTTCTTT,CASSRGTEAFF,.,.,TRBJ1-1,11,TRBV7-9
TGCGCCAGCAGCATGGACAGCCTGAACACTGAAGCTTTCTTT,CASSMDSLNTEAFF,.,.,TRBJ1-1,14,TRBV5-1
TGCGCCAGCAGCTTGGGGAGCGCAAATCAAGAGACCCAGTACTTC,CASSLGSANQETQYF,.,.,TRBJ2-5,15,TRBV5-1
TGTGCCAGCAGTGAGACTAGACGAGGGCCAGATACGCAGTATTTT,CASSETRRGPDTQYF,.,.,TRBJ2-3,15,TRBV2
TGTGCCAGCTCGCCTACTTCCGGCGGTTCACCCCTCCACTTT,CASSPTSGGSPLHF,.,.,TRBJ1-6,14,TRBV18
TGTGCCAGCACCGAAAGGGGCGGCGGCCCGGAAAAACTGTTTTTT,CASTERGGGPEKLFF,.,.,TRBJ1-4,15,TRBV11-1
TGTGCCAGTAGTCCCCACCCTCTGACGTCAGGGCTCAATCAGCCCCAGCATTTT,CASSPHPLTSGLNQPQHF,.,.,TRBJ1-5,18,TRBV19
TGCGCCAGCAGCTTGGGGGGGACAGGGGAGTACGAGCAGTACTTC,CASSLGGTGEYEQYF,TRBD1,.,TRBJ2-7,15,TRBV5-1
TGTGCCAGCCTACGGGGGTCCGGGGCCAACGTCCTGACTTTC,CASLRGSGANVLTF,.,.,TRBJ2-6,14,TRBV6-5
TGTGCCAGTAGGACAGGGGAAAAACTGTTTTTT,CASRTGEKLFF,TRBD1,few,TRBJ1-4,11,TRBV19
TGTGCCAGCAGTGGGGGGTACTCTGGAAACACCATATATTTT,CASSGGYSGNTIYF,.,.,TRBJ1-3,14,TRBV28
TGCGCCAGCAGCTCAGCCACAGGGAGAGAGACCCAGTACTTC,CASSSATGRETQYF,.,once,TRBJ2-5,14,TRBV5-1
TGTGCCACCAGTGATTTTGACAGAAGGCAAGATACGCAGTATTTT,CATSDFDRRQDTQYF,.,.,TRBJ2-3,15,TRBV24-1
TGTGCCAGCAGCCGGAGGGTATTGGACACCGGGGAGCTGTTTTTT,CASSRRVLDTGELFF,.,.,TRBJ2-2,15,TRBV6-5
TGTGCCTGGAGACAAGACAGTACTCGTGAAGCTTTCTTT,CAWRQDSTREAFF,.,.,TRBJ1-1,13,TRBV30